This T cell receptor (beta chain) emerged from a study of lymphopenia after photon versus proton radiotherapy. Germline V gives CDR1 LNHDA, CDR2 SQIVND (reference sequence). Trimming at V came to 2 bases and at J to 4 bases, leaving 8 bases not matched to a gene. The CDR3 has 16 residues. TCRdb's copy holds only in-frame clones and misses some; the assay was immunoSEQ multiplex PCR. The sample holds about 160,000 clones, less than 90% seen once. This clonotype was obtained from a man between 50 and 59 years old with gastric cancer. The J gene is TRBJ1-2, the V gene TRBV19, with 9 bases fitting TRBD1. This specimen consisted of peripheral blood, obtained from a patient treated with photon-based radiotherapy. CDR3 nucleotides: TGTGCCAGTAGTATACTGTCGGGACAGGGCTTCTATGGCTACACCTTC. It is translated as CASSILSGQGFYGYTF.